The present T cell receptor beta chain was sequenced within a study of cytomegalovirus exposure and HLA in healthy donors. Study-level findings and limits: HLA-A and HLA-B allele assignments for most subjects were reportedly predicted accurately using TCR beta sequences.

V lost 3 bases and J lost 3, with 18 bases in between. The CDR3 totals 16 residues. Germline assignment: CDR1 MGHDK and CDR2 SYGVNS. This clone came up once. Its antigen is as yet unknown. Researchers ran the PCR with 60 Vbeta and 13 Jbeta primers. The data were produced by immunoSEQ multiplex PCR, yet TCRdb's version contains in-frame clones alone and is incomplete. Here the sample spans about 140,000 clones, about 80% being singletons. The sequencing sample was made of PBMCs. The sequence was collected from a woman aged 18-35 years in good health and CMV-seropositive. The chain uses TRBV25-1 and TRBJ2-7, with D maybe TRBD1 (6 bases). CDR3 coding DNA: TGTGCCAGCAGTGACCCAAAACGGCCACAGGGCTACGAGCAGTACTTC. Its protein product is CASSDPKRPQGYEQYF.